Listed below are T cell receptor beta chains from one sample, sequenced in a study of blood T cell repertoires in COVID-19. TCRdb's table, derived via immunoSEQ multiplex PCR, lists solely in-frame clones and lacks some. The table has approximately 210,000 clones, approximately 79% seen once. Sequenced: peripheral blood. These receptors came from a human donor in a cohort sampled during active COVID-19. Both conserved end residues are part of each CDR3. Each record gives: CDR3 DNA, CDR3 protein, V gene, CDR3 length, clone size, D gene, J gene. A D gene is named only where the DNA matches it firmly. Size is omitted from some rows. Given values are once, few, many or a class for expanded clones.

CDR3nt: TGTGCCTGGAGTGATGGGACAGGGGGTTTCTATGGCTACACCTTC; CDR3aa: CAWSDGTGGFYGYTF; v_gene: TRBV30; len: 15; abundance: once; d_gene: TRBD1; j_gene: TRBJ1-2
CDR3nt: TGTGCCAGCAGCCGCCGGACAGGGTTCGGTGTTTACGAGCAGTACTTC; CDR3aa: CASSRRTGFGVYEQYF; v_gene: TRBV2; len: 16; abundance: few; d_gene: TRBD1; j_gene: TRBJ2-7
CDR3nt: TGTGCCAGCAGCGTAGAGGTATGGGCGCAGGGGAAAGGCTACACCTTC; CDR3aa: CASSVEVWAQGKGYTF; v_gene: TRBV9; len: 16; abundance: .; d_gene: .; j_gene: TRBJ1-2
CDR3nt: TGTGCCAGCAGGGACAGGAGCTCCTACGAGCAGTACTTC; CDR3aa: CASRDRSSYEQYF; v_gene: TRBV28; len: 13; abundance: .; d_gene: TRBD1; j_gene: TRBJ2-7
CDR3nt: TGTGCCAGCAGCCCGCGGGGGGGGACTAGCGGTTACACCGGGGAGCTGTTTTTT; CDR3aa: CASSPRGGTSGYTGELFF; v_gene: TRBV9; len: 18; abundance: .; d_gene: TRBD2; j_gene: TRBJ2-2
CDR3nt: TGTGCCAGCACCCCGGCAGCGGGAACCTACGAGCAGTACTTC; CDR3aa: CASTPAAGTYEQYF; v_gene: TRBV28; len: 14; abundance: .; d_gene: TRBD2; j_gene: TRBJ2-7
CDR3nt: TGTGCCAGCAGTTCGGGACTACCTTGGATGAATGAGCAGTTCTTC; CDR3aa: CASSSGLPWMNEQFF; v_gene: TRBV27; len: 15; abundance: .; d_gene: TRBD2; j_gene: TRBJ2-1
CDR3nt: TGTGCCAGCAGCCAACGGGGGGGCCGGCCAGATACGCAGTATTTT; CDR3aa: CASSQRGGRPDTQYF; v_gene: TRBV4-2; len: 15; abundance: .; d_gene: TRBD2; j_gene: TRBJ2-3
CDR3nt: TGTGCCAGCAGGTGGACAGGTATGAACACTGAAGCTTTCTTT; CDR3aa: CASRWTGMNTEAFF; v_gene: TRBV28; len: 14; abundance: .; d_gene: TRBD1; j_gene: TRBJ1-1
CDR3nt: TGTGCCAGCAGCCAAATTGACATACCCTACAATGAGCAGTTCTTC; CDR3aa: CASSQIDIPYNEQFF; v_gene: TRBV3-1/TRBV3-2; len: 15; abundance: .; d_gene: .; j_gene: TRBJ2-1
CDR3nt: TGTGCCAGCAGCCGACTATCGGCCTACGAGCAGTACTTC; CDR3aa: CASSRLSAYEQYF; v_gene: TRBV5-4; len: 13; abundance: .; d_gene: .; j_gene: TRBJ2-7
CDR3nt: TGTGCCAGCAGCGCAGGGGACGAGCAGTACTTC; CDR3aa: CASSAGDEQYF; v_gene: TRBV27; len: 11; abundance: .; d_gene: .; j_gene: TRBJ2-7
CDR3nt: TGTGCCAGCAGCGTAGTGGGGAGCAGCAATGAGCAGTTCTTC; CDR3aa: CASSVVGSSNEQFF; v_gene: TRBV9; len: 14; abundance: .; d_gene: .; j_gene: TRBJ2-1
CDR3nt: TGTGCCAGCAGGCGGGGACTAGCGGGAGCCTACGAGCAGTACTTC; CDR3aa: CASRRGLAGAYEQYF; v_gene: TRBV28; len: 15; abundance: .; d_gene: TRBD2; j_gene: TRBJ2-7
CDR3nt: TGCGCCAGCAGAAAACTCGTGAACACCGGGGAGCTGTTTTTT; CDR3aa: CASRKLVNTGELFF; v_gene: TRBV4-1; len: 14; abundance: .; d_gene: .; j_gene: TRBJ2-2
CDR3nt: TGTGCCAGTAGTATAGGCGAAAAGATTAGCGGGAGAGAGACCCAGTACTTC; CDR3aa: CASSIGEKISGRETQYF; v_gene: TRBV19; len: 17; abundance: once; d_gene: TRBD2; j_gene: TRBJ2-5
CDR3nt: TGTGCCAGCAGTTTAAGAAGCTTTTCCGAGCAGTACTTC; CDR3aa: CASSLRSFSEQYF; v_gene: TRBV28; len: 13; abundance: .; d_gene: .; j_gene: TRBJ2-7
CDR3nt: TGTGCCAGCAGCTCCAGCGGGAGTAAAGCCGGGGAGCTGTTTTTT; CDR3aa: CASSSSGSKAGELFF; v_gene: TRBV7-9; len: 15; abundance: .; d_gene: TRBD2; j_gene: TRBJ2-2
CDR3nt: TGTGCCAGCAGCCAAGATAGGCTAGCGGGGTATAGCTCCTACAATGAGCAGTTCTTC; CDR3aa: CASSQDRLAGYSSYNEQFF; v_gene: TRBV4-2; len: 19; abundance: .; d_gene: TRBD2; j_gene: TRBJ2-1
CDR3nt: TGTGCCAGCAGTACAACGGGTTATGACTACACCTTC; CDR3aa: CASSTTGYDYTF; v_gene: TRBV27; len: 12; abundance: .; d_gene: .; j_gene: TRBJ1-2
CDR3nt: TGTGCCAGCAGCGTACAGGGCTACGAGCAGTACTTC; CDR3aa: CASSVQGYEQYF; v_gene: TRBV5-8; len: 12; abundance: .; d_gene: .; j_gene: TRBJ2-7
CDR3nt: TGTGCCACCAGTGACCCTGGGACAGACACAGATACGCAGTATTTT; CDR3aa: CATSDPGTDTDTQYF; v_gene: TRBV24-1; len: 15; abundance: .; d_gene: TRBD1; j_gene: TRBJ2-3
CDR3nt: TGTGCCAGCAGTTTTGGTAGCTTCGAGCAGTACTTC; CDR3aa: CASSFGSFEQYF; v_gene: TRBV12-3/TRBV12-4; len: 12; abundance: few; d_gene: .; j_gene: TRBJ2-7
CDR3nt: TGTGCCAGTAGTAGGGGGGACAGGGTGGCAGATACGCAGTATTTT; CDR3aa: CASSRGDRVADTQYF; v_gene: TRBV19; len: 15; abundance: .; d_gene: TRBD1; j_gene: TRBJ2-3
CDR3nt: TGTGCCAGCAGCCCCGGGCACAGGGGTTACGAGCAGTACTTC; CDR3aa: CASSPGHRGYEQYF; v_gene: TRBV9; len: 14; abundance: once; d_gene: TRBD1; j_gene: TRBJ2-7
CDR3nt: TGTGCCAGCAGTCTTAGCGGGTATTCTGATACGCAGTATTTT; CDR3aa: CASSLSGYSDTQYF; v_gene: TRBV6-5; len: 14; abundance: .; d_gene: TRBD2; j_gene: TRBJ2-3
CDR3nt: TGTGCCAGCAGCCCAAGGGGTGGGACAGACGAGCAGTACTTC; CDR3aa: CASSPRGGTDEQYF; v_gene: TRBV7-3; len: 14; abundance: few; d_gene: TRBD1; j_gene: TRBJ2-7
CDR3nt: TGTGCCAGCAGCGTTGGGCAGGGGGCACCGTTTGGAAACACCATATATTTT; CDR3aa: CASSVGQGAPFGNTIYF; v_gene: TRBV9; len: 17; abundance: .; d_gene: TRBD1; j_gene: TRBJ1-3
CDR3nt: TGTGCCTGGAGTGTATCAGGGTACTCTGGAAACACCATATATTTT; CDR3aa: CAWSVSGYSGNTIYF; v_gene: TRBV30; len: 15; abundance: .; d_gene: .; j_gene: TRBJ1-3
CDR3nt: TGTGCCATAGCGGGAGGGGATACGCAGTATTTT; CDR3aa: CAIAGGDTQYF; v_gene: TRBV2; len: 11; abundance: .; d_gene: TRBD2; j_gene: TRBJ2-3
CDR3nt: TGTGCCAGCAGCCTCGGACTAGCGGGAGATACGCAGTATTTT; CDR3aa: CASSLGLAGDTQYF; v_gene: TRBV7-9; len: 14; abundance: .; d_gene: TRBD2; j_gene: TRBJ2-3
CDR3nt: TGTGCCAGCAGTCTCAGGAGGGAGCAGTTCTTC; CDR3aa: CASSLRREQFF; v_gene: TRBV28; len: 11; abundance: .; d_gene: .; j_gene: TRBJ2-1
CDR3nt: TGTGCCAGAAGCGCCGACGACTGGGACCAAGAGACCCAGTACTTC; CDR3aa: CARSADDWDQETQYF; v_gene: TRBV5-3; len: 15; abundance: .; d_gene: .; j_gene: TRBJ2-5
CDR3nt: TGTGCCAGCTCAGGACAGGGAGGAATGGACGAGCAGTACTTC; CDR3aa: CASSGQGGMDEQYF; v_gene: TRBV28; len: 14; abundance: .; d_gene: TRBD1; j_gene: TRBJ2-7
CDR3nt: TGTGCCAGCAGTTACTCCGGGACTAGCTACGAGCAGTACTTC; CDR3aa: CASSYSGTSYEQYF; v_gene: TRBV6-5; len: 14; abundance: .; d_gene: TRBD2; j_gene: TRBJ2-7
CDR3nt: TGTGCCATCCGACGAACTAGCGATTCCTCCTACGAGCAGTACTTC; CDR3aa: CAIRRTSDSSYEQYF; v_gene: TRBV10-3; len: 15; abundance: .; d_gene: TRBD2; j_gene: TRBJ2-7
CDR3nt: TGTGCCAGCAGCTTGGACAGGGGCAATCAGCCCCAGCATTTT; CDR3aa: CASSLDRGNQPQHF; v_gene: TRBV7-2; len: 14; abundance: .; d_gene: TRBD1; j_gene: TRBJ1-5
CDR3nt: TGTGCCAGCAGCTTAGCCACAGGGGATCAGCCCCAGCATTTT; CDR3aa: CASSLATGDQPQHF; v_gene: TRBV7-2; len: 14; abundance: .; d_gene: TRBD1; j_gene: TRBJ1-5
CDR3nt: TGTGCCAGCAGCTATGACAGGGATAGCAATCAGCCCCAGCATTTT; CDR3aa: CASSYDRDSNQPQHF; v_gene: TRBV6-7; len: 15; abundance: .; d_gene: TRBD1; j_gene: TRBJ1-5
CDR3nt: TGTGCCATCAGTGAGCCCTATCTAGCGGGAGGACTCCAAGAGACCCAGTACTTC; CDR3aa: CAISEPYLAGGLQETQYF; v_gene: TRBV10-3; len: 18; abundance: .; d_gene: TRBD2; j_gene: TRBJ2-5
CDR3nt: TGTGCCAGCAGTCCCCAGCGGCTAGCCAAAAACATTCAGTACTTC; CDR3aa: CASSPQRLAKNIQYF; v_gene: TRBV28; len: 15; abundance: .; d_gene: .; j_gene: TRBJ2-4